This entry describes one T cell receptor beta chain. The antigen is not known. Germline V gene data show CDR1 as LNHDA and CDR2 as SQIVND (reference sequence). The trim removed 10 bases at V and 6 bases at J, leaving 3 bases unmatched. CDR3 size: 12 residues. The source of the sample is a study of CD8+ T cells in alopecia areata. Overall study results and limits: Tissue-resident alphabeta T cells belonging to normal skin likewise get sequenced within scalp specimens. More clonal than normal scalp was lesional scalp, particularly alopecia totalis/universalis. The study found TCR sharing across patients less clear than in mice, possibly for HLA reasons.

Once RNA had been extracted, it was reverse transcribed into cDNA to act as the sequencing template. Sequencing was performed with immunoSEQ multiplex PCR; in TCRdb, only in-frame clones are kept and a portion is missing. The repertoire holds around 190,000 clones, with roughly 50% as singletons. Sorting from PBMCs produced CD4+ and CD8+ T cells. This receptor was identified in a human donor in good health. J is TRBJ1-5 and V is TRBV19; 10 bases fit TRBD1. The sequencing input was CD8+ T cells sorted from blood. This chain's CDR3 is CATDRGVQPQHF. The CDR3 DNA reads TGTGCCACGGACAGGGGGGTTCAGCCCCAGCATTTT.